This TCR beta chain was sequenced for a study of T-cell reconstitution after alpha-beta-depleted transplantation in children. Study outcomes and limitations: Most T-cell counts and diversity one year after the transplant came from T cells that were newly produced. Approximately two months post-transplant, alpha-beta T cells reportedly originated from several hundred expanded graft clones. Some patients' high day-60 TCRbeta diversity was traced to surviving recipient T cells and thymic progenitors.

A library of TCRbeta sequences, prepared with unique molecular identifiers, was generated. TCRdb called the PCR reads again in MiXCR, with one record for every CDR3 protein. Of about 1,000,000 distinct CDR3 sequences listed, 25% to 35% are singletons. This CDR3 is 16 amino acids long. Germline V gene sequence: CDR1 LGHDT, CDR2 YNNKEL (reference sequence). V dropped 5 bases and J dropped 8; count of bases not matched to a gene: 14. Worth noting for this clonotype: Its antigen is unidentified.

J is TRBJ2-2 and V is TRBV3-1; 7 bases align to TRBD1. This TCR was recovered from a boy in the first two years of life who had a stem cell transplant for SCID, so the T cells may come from the graft donor. The material was PBMCs, mostly from graft donor cells, obtained 360 days after TCRalphabeta/CD19-depleted stem cell transplant. The DNA of the CDR3 is TGTGCCAGCAGCGTGGGACAGCTGAGAAATTTGGGGGAGCTGTTTTTT. Residues: CASSVGQLRNLGELFF.